The 6 T cell receptor beta chains listed next were all sequenced from one sample in a study of T cell responses to AZD1222 COVID-19 vaccine (dated by TCRdb to the early 2020s). Receptor amplification or capture employed the immunoSEQ multiplex PCR assay. TCRdb holds this immuneACCESS table with in-frame rearrangements only. Some clones are missing; in checked studies, unresolved V genes explain under half, and the rest has no known cause. This sample gives around 140,000 clones in total; roughly 92% of them show up just once. The ten largest clones add up to roughly 5.1% of the sample. This specimen's time point label, per the study, means: baseline before first vaccination. The sample consisted of peripheral blood, taken on day 0 of AZD1222 vaccination. The receptors were sampled from an adult in good health.

In DNA form, the CDR3 reads TGTGCCAGCAGCCTCAGGGGGACCACAGATACGCAGTATTTT. Translating gives CASSLRGTTDTQYF. The chain carries TRBV5-5 and TRBJ2-3; 7 bases are a match to TRBD1. The CDR3 totals 14 residues. J lost 2 bases, V lost 4 bases, and 4 bases had no gene match. The germline V gene encodes CDR1 SGHKS and CDR2 YYEKEE (reference sequence).

The chain couples TRBV20-1 to TRBJ2-3; D remains ambiguous. V was pared by 4 bases and J by 4 bases, with 6 bases between. Per the germline V gene, CDR1 is DFQATT and CDR2 is SNEGSKA (reference sequence). The CDR3 runs 11 residues. This CDR3 reads CSAKGSDTQYF. The CDR3 region has the DNA TGCAGTGCTAAGGGATCAGATACGCAGTATTTT.

This chain links TRBV28 with TRBJ1-3, with D perhaps matching TRBD1 (6 bases). The germline gives CDR1 MDHEN, CDR2 SYDVKM. This CDR3 is 16 amino acids long. Trimming pared 8 bases from V and 0 bases from J, leaving 17 bases between. The CDR3 protein is CASGDGTRASGNTIYF. The CDR3 bases are TGTGCCAGCGGGGACGGGACACGAGCCTCTGGAAACACCATATATTTT. The variable domain in full, with the rest retrieved from reference TRBV28 and TRBJ1-3, is DVKVTQSSRYLVKRTGEKVFLECVQDMDHENMFWYRQDPGLGLRLIYFSYDVKMKEKGDIPEGYSVSREKKERFSLILESASTNQTSMYLCASGDGTRASGNTIYFGEGSWLTVV.

This clone occurred once. The chain recombines TRBV6-6 with TRBJ1-1; a possible D gene is TRBD1 (5 bases). The V end lost 7 bases, the J end lost 7 bases, and 16 bases lay between the germline ends. CDR3 size: 13 residues. Looked up from germline, CDR1 is MNHNY and CDR2 is SVGAGI (reference sequence). The CDR3 coding sequence is TGTGCCAGCAAGGGGCGCCTGGCCCTTGAAGCTTTCTTT. It yields the protein CASKGRLALEAFF.

The gene calls are TRBV10-3 and TRBJ2-7; the match to TRBD2 covers 9 bases. The CDR3 length is 14 residues. After removal of 2 bases from V and 4 bases from J, the junction contained 3 bases not matched to a gene. Germline V gene data show CDR1 as ENHRY and CDR2 as SYGVKD. The CDR3 DNA sequence: TGTGCCATCAGTGAGAGCGGGAGGAGGTACGAGCAGTACTTC. This gives the protein CAISESGRRYEQYF.

The chain is built from TRBV11-1 and TRBJ2-5; the D gene could be TRBD1 or TRBD2 (5 bases each). With 1 base removed from V and 5 bases from J, the gap between germline ends came to 8 bases. The germline V gene has CDR1 SGHAT and CDR2 FQDESV (reference sequence). The CDR3 covers 13 residues. Here the CDR3 reads CASSLEEGETQYF. The CDR3 DNA follows: TGTGCCAGCAGCTTAGAAGAGGGGGAGACCCAGTACTTC. Variable domain in full (rest from reference TRBV11-1 and TRBJ2-5): EAEVAQSPRYKITEKSQAVAFWCDPISGHATLYWYRQILGQGPELLVQFQDESVVDDSQLPKDRFSAERLKGVDSTLKIQPAELGDSAMYLCASSLEEGETQYFGPGTRLLVL.